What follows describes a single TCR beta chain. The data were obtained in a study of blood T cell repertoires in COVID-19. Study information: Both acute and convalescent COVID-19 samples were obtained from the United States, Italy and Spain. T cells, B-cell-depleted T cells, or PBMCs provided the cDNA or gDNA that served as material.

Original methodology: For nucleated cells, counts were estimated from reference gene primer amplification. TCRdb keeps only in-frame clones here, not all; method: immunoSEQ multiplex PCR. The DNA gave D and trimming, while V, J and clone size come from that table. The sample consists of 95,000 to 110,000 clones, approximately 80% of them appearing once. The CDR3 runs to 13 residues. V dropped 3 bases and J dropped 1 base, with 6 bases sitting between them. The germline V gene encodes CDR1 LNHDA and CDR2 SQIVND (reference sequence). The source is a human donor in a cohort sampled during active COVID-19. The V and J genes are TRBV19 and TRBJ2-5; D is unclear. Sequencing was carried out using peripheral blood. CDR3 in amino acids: CASSILPQETQYF. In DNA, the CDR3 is TGTGCCAGTAGTATCCTCCCCCAAGAGACCCAGTACTTC.